Included here is one TCR beta chain sequence, with context. Time point given: new active TB diagnosis, blood taken before or within 7 days of starting treatment. These data originate in a study of T cells in tuberculosis. This CDR3 region has 15 residues. The data were produced by immunoSEQ multiplex PCR, yet TCRdb's version contains in-frame clones alone and is incomplete. The data show around 30,000 clones, more than 85% seen once. This clonotype was sampled from an adult with tuberculosis. This material consisted of PBMCs, taken at tuberculosis diagnosis. V is TRBV12-2 and J is TRBJ2-7; the table's TRBD2 call for D was not verified on the DNA. TRBV12-2 is a pseudogene. Written as DNA, the CDR3 is TGTGCAAGTCGTCCCCCATGGGGGAGGGCCCACGAGCAGTACTTC. This encodes CASRPPWGRAHEQYF.